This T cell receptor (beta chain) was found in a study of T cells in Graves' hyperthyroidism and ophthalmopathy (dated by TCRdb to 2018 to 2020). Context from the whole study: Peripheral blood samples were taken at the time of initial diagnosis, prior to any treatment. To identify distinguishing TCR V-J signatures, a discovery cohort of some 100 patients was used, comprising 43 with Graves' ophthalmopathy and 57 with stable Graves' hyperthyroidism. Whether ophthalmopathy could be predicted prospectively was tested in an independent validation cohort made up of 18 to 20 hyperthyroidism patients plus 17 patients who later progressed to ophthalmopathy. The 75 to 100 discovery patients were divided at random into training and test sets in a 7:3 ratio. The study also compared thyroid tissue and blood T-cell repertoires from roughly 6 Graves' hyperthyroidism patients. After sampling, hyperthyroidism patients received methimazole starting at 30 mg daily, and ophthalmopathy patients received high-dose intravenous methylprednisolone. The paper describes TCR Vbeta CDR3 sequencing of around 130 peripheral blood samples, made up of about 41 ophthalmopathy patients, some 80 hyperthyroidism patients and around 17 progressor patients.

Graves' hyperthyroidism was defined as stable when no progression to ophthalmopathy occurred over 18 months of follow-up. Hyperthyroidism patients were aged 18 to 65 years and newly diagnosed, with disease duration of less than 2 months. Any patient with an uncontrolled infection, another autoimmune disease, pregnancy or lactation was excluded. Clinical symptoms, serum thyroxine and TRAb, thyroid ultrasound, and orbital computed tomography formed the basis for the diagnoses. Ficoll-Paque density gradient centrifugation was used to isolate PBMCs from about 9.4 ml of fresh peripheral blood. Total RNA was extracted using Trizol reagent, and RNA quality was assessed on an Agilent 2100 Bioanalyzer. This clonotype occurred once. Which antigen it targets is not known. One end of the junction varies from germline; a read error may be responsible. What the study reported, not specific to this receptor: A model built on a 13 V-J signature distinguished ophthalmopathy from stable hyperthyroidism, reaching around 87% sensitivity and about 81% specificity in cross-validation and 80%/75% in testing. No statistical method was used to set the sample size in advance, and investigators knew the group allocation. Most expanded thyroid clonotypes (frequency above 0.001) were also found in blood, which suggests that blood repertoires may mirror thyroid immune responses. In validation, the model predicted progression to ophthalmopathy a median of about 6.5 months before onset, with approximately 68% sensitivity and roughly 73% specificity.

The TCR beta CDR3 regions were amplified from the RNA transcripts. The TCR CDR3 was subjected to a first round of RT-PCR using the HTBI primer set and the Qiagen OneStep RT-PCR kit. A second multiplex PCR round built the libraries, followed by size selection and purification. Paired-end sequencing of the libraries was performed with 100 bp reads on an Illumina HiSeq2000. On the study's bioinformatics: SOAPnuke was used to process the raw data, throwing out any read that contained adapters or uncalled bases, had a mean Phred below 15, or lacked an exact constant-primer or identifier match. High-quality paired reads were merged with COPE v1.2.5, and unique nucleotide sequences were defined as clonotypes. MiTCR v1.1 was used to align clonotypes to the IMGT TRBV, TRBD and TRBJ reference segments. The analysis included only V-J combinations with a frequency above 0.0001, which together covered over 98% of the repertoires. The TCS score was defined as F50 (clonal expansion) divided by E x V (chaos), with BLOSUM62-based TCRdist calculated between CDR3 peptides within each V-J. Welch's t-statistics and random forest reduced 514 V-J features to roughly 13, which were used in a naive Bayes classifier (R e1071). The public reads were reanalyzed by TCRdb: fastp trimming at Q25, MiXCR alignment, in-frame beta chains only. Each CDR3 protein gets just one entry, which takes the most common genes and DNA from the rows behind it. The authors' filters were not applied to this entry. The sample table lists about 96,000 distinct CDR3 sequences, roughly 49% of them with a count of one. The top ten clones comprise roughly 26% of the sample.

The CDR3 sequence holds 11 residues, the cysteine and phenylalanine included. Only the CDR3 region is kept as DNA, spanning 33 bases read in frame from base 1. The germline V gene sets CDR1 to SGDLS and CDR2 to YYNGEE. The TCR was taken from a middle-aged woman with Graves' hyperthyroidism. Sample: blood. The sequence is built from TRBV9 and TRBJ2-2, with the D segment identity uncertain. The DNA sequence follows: TGTACCAGCAGCGTCCCTGGGGAGCTGTTTTTT. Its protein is CTSSVPGELFF.